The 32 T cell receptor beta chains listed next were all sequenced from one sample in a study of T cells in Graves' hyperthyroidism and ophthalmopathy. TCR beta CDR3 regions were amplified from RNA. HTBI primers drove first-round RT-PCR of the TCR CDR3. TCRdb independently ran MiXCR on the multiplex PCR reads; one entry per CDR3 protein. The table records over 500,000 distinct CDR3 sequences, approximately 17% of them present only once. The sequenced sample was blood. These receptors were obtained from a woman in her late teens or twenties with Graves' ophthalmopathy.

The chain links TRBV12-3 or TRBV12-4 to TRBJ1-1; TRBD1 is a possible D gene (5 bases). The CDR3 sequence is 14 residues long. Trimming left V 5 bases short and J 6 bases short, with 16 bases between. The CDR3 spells CASSAGPQLSEAFF. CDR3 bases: TGTGCCAGCAGTGCGGGACCGCAACTGTCTGAAGCTTTCTTT.

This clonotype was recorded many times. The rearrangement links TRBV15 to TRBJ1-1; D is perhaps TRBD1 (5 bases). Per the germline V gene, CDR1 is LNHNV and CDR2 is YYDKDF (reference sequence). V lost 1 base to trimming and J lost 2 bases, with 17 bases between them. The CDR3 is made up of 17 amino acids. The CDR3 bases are TGTGCCACCAGCAGAGCTCGGACGCTACAGGAAAACACTGAAGCTTTCTTT. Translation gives CATSRARTLQENTEAFF.

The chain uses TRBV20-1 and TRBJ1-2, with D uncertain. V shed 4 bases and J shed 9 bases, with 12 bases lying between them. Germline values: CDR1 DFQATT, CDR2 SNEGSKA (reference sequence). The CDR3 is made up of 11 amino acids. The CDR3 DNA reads TGCAGTGCTAACTGGCGGTTAAGCTACACCTTC. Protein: CSANWRLSYTF.

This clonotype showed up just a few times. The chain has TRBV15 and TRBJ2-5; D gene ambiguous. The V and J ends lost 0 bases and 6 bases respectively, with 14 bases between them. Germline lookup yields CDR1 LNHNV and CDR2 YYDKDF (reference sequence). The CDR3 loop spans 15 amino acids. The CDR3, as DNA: TGTGCCACCAGCAGAGATAGGGCGGCCGAAAAGACCCAGTACTTC. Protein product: CATSRDRAAEKTQYF.

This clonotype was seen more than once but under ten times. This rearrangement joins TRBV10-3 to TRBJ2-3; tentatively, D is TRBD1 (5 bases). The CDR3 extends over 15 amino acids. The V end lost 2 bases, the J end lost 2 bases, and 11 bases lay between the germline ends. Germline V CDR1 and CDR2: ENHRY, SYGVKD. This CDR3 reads CAISEPAGNTDTQYF. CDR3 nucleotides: TGTGCCATCAGTGAGCCGGCAGGGAACACAGATACGCAGTATTTT.

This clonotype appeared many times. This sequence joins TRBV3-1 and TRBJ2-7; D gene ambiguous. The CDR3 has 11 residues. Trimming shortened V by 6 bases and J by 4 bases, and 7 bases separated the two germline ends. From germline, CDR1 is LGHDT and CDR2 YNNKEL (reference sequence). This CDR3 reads CASSIGYEQYF. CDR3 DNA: TGTGCCAGCAGTATAGGGTACGAGCAGTACTTC.

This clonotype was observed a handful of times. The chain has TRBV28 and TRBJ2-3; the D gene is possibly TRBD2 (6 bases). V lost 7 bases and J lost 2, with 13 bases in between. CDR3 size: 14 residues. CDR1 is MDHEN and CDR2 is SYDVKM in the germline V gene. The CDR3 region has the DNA TGTGCCAGCACCAGGGACTCCTCCACAGATACGCAGTATTTT. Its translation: CASTRDSSTDTQYF. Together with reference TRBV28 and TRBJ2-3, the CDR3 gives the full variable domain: DVKVTQSSRYLVKRTGEKVFLECVQDMDHENMFWYRQDPGLGLRLIYFSYDVKMKEKGDIPEGYSVSREKKERFSLILESASTNQTSMYLCASTRDSSTDTQYFGPGTRLTVL.

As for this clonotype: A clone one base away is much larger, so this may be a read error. The CDR3 DNA reads as TGCAGTGCACCAAGCGGGACTGTCCCCCATGAGCAGTACTTC. Its translation is CSAPSGTVPHEQYF. This chain connects TRBV20-1 to TRBJ2-7, with 7 bases aligning to TRBD2. This CDR3 has 14 amino acids. V lost 6 bases to trimming and J lost 7 bases; unmatched junction nucleotides: 15. Germline-derived CDR1 and CDR2 are DFQATT and SNEGSKA (reference sequence).

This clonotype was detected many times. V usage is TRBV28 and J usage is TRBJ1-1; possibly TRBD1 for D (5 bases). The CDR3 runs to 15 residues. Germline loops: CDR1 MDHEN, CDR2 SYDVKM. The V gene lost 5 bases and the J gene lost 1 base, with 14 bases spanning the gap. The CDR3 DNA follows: TGTGCCAGCAGTCAACCGCGACAGAGGAACACTGAAGCTTTCTTT. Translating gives CASSQPRQRNTEAFF.

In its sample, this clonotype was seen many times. CDR3 loop: CAWSVSQSNQPQHF. In DNA, the CDR3 is TGTGCCTGGAGTGTTAGTCAGAGCAATCAGCCCCAGCATTTT. The rearrangement joins TRBV30 to TRBJ1-5; D is unresolved. This CDR3 region has 14 residues. Trimming took 0 bases from V and 1 from J, leaving 7 bases between them. Germline lookup yields CDR1 GTSNPN and CDR2 SVGIG (reference sequence).

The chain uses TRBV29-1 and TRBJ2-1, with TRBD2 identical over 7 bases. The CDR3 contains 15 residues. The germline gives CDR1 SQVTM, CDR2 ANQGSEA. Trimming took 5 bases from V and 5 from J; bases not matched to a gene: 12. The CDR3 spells CSVLPRAGIDNEQFF. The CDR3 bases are TGCAGCGTTCTCCCCCGAGCGGGGATTGACAATGAGCAGTTCTTC.

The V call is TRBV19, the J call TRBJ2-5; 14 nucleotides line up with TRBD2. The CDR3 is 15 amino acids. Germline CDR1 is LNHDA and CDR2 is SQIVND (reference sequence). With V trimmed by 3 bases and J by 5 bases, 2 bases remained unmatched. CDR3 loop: CASSIGTSGSETQYF. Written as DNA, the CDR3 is TGTGCCAGTAGTATCGGGACTAGCGGGAGCGAGACCCAGTACTTC.

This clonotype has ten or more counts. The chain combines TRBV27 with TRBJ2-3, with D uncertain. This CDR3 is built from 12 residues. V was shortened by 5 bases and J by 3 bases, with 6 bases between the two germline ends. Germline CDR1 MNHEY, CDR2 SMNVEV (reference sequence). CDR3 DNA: TGTGCCAGCAGTCACCGTACAGATACGCAGTATTTT. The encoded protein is CASSHRTDTQYF.

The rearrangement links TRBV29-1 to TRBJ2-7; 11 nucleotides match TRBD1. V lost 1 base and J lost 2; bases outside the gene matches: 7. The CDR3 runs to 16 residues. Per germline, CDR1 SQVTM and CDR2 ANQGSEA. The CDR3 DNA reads TGCAGCGTTGAAGGGACAGGGGGCCAAGGGGCCTACGAGCAGTACTTC. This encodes CSVEGTGGQGAYEQYF.

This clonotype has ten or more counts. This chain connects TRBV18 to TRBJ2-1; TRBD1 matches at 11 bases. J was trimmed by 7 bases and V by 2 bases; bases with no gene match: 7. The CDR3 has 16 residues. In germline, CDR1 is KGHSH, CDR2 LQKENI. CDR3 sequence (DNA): TGTGCCAGCTCACCATTTGGACAGGGGGCACTGAATGAGCAGTTCTTC. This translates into CASSPFGQGALNEQFF.

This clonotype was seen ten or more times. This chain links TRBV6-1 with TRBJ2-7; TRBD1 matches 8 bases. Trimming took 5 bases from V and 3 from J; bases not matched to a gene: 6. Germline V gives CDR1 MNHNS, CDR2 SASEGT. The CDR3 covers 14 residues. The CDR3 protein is CASSLPGGIYEQYF. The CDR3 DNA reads TGTGCCAGCAGTCTACCAGGGGGCATCTACGAGCAGTACTTC.

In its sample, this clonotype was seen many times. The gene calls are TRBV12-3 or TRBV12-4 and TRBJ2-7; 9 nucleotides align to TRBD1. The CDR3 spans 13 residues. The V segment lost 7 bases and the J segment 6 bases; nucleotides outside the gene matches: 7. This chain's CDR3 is CASNSGQGSEQYF. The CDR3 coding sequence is TGTGCCAGCAATAGTGGACAGGGGTCCGAGCAGTACTTC.

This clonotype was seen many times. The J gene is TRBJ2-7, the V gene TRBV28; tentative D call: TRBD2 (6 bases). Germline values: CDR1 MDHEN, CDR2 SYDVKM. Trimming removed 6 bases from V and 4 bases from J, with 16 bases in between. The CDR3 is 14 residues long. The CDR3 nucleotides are TGTGCCAGCAGCGCTAGCGTTTTTTCTTACGAGCAGTACTTC. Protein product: CASSASVFSYEQYF.

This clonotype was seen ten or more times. The CDR3 DNA sequence: TGTGCCAGCAGTGAAGCGCGGAGGGGATACGAGCAGTACTTC. Translation: CASSEARRGYEQYF. The V call is TRBV6-1, the J call TRBJ2-7; D possibly corresponds to TRBD2 (6 bases). Looked up from germline, CDR1 is MNHNS and CDR2 is SASEGT. Trimming cost V 0 bases and J 4 bases, with 10 bases left between them. The CDR3 is made up of 14 amino acids.

DNA of the CDR3: TGTGCCAGCAGTGACTTGGGGAACAATGAGCAGTTCTTC. Translating gives CASSDLGNNEQFF. The chain carries TRBV6-1 and TRBJ2-1, with D hard to call. Germline CDR1 is MNHNS and CDR2 is SASEGT. This CDR3 has 13 residues. V dropped 3 bases and J dropped 5 bases, with 8 bases sitting between them.

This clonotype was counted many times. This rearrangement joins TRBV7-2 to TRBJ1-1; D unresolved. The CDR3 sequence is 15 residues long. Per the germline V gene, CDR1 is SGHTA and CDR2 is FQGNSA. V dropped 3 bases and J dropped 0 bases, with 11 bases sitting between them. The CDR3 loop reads CASSLGGSVNTEAFF. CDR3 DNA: TGTGCCAGCAGCTTGGGAGGTTCAGTGAACACTGAAGCTTTCTTT.

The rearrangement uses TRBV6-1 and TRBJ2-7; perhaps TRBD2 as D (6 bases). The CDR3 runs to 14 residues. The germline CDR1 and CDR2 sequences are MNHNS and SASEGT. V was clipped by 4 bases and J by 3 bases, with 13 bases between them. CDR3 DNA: TGTGCCAGCAGTGTTGGGGGGACTCTCTACGAGCAGTACTTC. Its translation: CASSVGGTLYEQYF.

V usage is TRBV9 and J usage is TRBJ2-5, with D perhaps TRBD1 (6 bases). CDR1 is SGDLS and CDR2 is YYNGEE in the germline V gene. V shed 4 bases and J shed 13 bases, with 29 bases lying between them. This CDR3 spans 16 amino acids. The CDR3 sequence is CASSPLGQGGLGARYF. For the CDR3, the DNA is TGTGCCAGCAGCCCTTTAGGACAAGGCGGATTGGGGGCCCGGTACTTC.

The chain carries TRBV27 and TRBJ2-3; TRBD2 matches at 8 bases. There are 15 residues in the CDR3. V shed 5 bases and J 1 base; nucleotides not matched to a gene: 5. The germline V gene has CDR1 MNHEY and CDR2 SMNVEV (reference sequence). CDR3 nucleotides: TGTGCCAGCAGTCCCATGACTAGCGGCACAGATACGCAGTATTTT. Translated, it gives CASSPMTSGTDTQYF.

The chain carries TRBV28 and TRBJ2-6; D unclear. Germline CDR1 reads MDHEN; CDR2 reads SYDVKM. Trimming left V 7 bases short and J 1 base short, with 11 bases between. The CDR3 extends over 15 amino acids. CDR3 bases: TGTGCCAGCACCTCTGTGGGATCTGGGGCCAACGTCCTGACTTTC. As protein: CASTSVGSGANVLTF.

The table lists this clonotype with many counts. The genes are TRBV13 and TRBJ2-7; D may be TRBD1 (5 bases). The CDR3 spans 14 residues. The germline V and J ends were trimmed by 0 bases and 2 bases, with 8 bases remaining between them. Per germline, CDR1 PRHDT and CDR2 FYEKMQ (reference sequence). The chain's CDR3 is CASSLGTATYEQYF. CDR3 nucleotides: TGTGCCAGCAGCTTAGGGACAGCGACCTACGAGCAGTACTTC.

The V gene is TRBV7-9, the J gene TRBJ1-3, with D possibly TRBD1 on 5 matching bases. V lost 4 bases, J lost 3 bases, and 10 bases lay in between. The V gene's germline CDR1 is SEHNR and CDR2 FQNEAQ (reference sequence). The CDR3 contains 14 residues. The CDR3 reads CASSSRVVGNTIYF. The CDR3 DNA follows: TGTGCCAGCAGCTCCAGGGTTGTTGGAAACACCATATATTTT.

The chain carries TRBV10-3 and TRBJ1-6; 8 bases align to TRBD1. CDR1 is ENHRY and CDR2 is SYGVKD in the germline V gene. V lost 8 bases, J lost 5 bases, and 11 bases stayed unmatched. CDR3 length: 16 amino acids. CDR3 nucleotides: TGTGCCATCGCCCCGGGGCAGGGGGCGAATAATTCACCCCTCCACTTT. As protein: CAIAPGQGANNSPLHF.

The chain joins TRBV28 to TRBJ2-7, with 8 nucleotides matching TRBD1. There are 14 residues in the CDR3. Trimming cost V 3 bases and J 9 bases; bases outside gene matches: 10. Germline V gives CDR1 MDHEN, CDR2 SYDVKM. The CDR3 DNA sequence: TGTGCCAGCAGTTTGCCGGGACAGGCTAAGGGGCAGTACTTC. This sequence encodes CASSLPGQAKGQYF. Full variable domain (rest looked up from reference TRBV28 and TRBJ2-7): DVKVTQSSRYLVKRTGEKVFLECVQDMDHENMFWYRQDPGLGLRLIYFSYDVKMKEKGDIPEGYSVSREKKERFSLILESASTNQTSMYLCASSLPGQAKGQYFGPGTRLTVT.

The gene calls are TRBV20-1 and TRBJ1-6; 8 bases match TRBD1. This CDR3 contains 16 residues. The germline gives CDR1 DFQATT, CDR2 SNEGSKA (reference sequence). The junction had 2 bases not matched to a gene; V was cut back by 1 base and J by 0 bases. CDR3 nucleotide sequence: TGCAGTGCTAGAGGTACAGGGGGCTCCTATAATTCACCCCTCCACTTT. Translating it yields CSARGTGGSYNSPLHF.

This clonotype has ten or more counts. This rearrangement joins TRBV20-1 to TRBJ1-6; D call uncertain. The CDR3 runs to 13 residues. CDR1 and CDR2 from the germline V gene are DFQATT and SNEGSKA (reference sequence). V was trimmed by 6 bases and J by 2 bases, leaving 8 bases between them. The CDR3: CSASSAYNSPLHF. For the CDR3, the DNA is TGCAGTGCCTCATCGGCCTATAATTCACCCCTCCACTTT.

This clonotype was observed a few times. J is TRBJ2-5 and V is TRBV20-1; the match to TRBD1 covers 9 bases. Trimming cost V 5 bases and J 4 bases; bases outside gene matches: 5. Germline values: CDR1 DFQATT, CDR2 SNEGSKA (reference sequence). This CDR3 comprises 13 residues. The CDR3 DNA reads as TGCAGTGCTGGGACAGGGATGAGAGAGACCCAGTACTTC. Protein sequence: CSAGTGMRETQYF.